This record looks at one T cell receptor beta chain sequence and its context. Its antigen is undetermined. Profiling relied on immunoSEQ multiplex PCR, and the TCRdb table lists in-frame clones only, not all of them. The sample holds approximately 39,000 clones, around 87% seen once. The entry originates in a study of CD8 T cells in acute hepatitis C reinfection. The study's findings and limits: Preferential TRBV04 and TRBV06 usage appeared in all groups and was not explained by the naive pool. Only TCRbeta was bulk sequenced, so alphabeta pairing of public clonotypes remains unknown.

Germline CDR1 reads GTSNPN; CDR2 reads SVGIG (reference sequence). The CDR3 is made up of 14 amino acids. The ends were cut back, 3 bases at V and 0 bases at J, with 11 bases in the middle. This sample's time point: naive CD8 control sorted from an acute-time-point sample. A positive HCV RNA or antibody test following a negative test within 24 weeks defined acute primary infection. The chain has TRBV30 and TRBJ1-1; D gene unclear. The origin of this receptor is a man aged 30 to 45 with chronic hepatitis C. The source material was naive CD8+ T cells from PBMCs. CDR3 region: CAWSPAEMNTEAFF. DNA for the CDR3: TGTGCCTGGAGCCCCGCGGAGATGAACACTGAAGCTTTCTTT.